The 25 T cell receptor beta chains below come from one sample, sequenced in a study of T and B cells in COVID-19 patients. From blood, roughly 220-550 ng of genomic DNA served as TRB template. Multiplex PCR with BIOMED2 TRB-A/B primer pools amplified TRB rearrangements. TCRdb re-derived calls from the multiplex PCR reads in MiXCR, one entry per CDR3 protein. The sample holds 20,000 or so distinct CDR3 sequences, 30% seen once. Sample: blood. The receptors here all came from a human donor who had recovered from COVID-19.

Points on this clonotype: A much larger clone differs by one base, so this may be a read error. The V and J genes are TRBV19 and TRBJ1-2; D uncertain. Germline V gene sequence: CDR1 LNHDA, CDR2 SQIVND (reference sequence). The length of the CDR3 is 12 residues. V was pared by 3 bases and J by 3 bases, with 5 bases between. DNA of the CDR3: TGTGCCAGTAGTATGGGAGACTATGGCTACACCTTC. It encodes CASSMGDYGYTF.

This rearrangement joins TRBV20-1 to TRBJ2-6, with D tentatively TRBD1 (5 bases). The CDR3 extends over 16 amino acids. With 5 bases removed from V and 2 bases from J, the gap between germline ends came to 16 bases. CDR1 is DFQATT, CDR2 SNEGSKA, per germline (reference sequence). For the CDR3, the DNA is TGCAGTGCTTACCATTCAGGGAAAGCTGGGGCCAACGTCCTGACTTTC. Amino acids: CSAYHSGKAGANVLTF.

This clonotype is medium-sized (0.01 to 0.1%) by share. The rearrangement joins TRBV19 to TRBJ2-5; 7 positions match TRBD2. Per germline, CDR1 LNHDA and CDR2 SQIVND (reference sequence). The CDR3 covers 13 residues. The trim removed 11 bases at V and 5 bases at J, leaving 11 bases unmatched. In nucleotides, the CDR3 is TGTGCCTCCGGGGGAGGGGTAGGGGAGACCCAGTACTTC. Amino acid sequence: CASGGGVGETQYF.

Of note for this clonotype: With a much larger clone just one base away, this may be a read error. This rearrangement joins TRBV29-1 to TRBJ1-2; D uncertain. Germline values: CDR1 SQVTM, CDR2 ANQGSEA. There are 12 residues in the CDR3. V was cut by 5 bases and J by 2 bases, with 9 bases left in between. DNA of the CDR3: TGCAGCGTTCTGAACAGCAACTATGGCTACACCTTC. Translation: CSVLNSNYGYTF.

The table lists this clonotype with a few counts. This CDR3 is CASSLQGNQPQHF. The CDR3 DNA sequence: TGTGCCAGCAGCTTACAGGGCAATCAGCCCCAGCATTTT. The J gene is TRBJ1-5, the V gene TRBV7-9; no clear D gene. The CDR3 contains 13 residues. The V gene lost 2 bases and the J gene lost 2 bases, with 4 bases spanning the gap. CDR1 and CDR2 from the germline V gene are SEHNR and FQNEAQ (reference sequence).

The chain joins TRBV7-9 to TRBJ1-5; D gene unclear. This CDR3 contains 13 residues. V lost 1 base and J 4 bases, leaving 5 bases between the germline ends. Germline loops: CDR1 SEHNR, CDR2 FQNEAQ (reference sequence). CDR3 DNA sequence: TGTGCCAGCAGCTTAGACGGGAATCAGCCCCAGCATTTT. Protein: CASSLDGNQPQHF.

This clonotype was detected a few times. The V call is TRBV15, the J call TRBJ2-7, with no clear D. This CDR3 has 12 amino acids. The V end lost 0 bases, the J end lost 3 bases, and 3 bases lay between the germline ends. The germline gives CDR1 LNHNV, CDR2 YYDKDF (reference sequence). CDR3 DNA sequence: TGTGCCACCAGCAGAGATTTCTACGAGCAGTACTTC. This encodes CATSRDFYEQYF.

Only a few counts were recorded for this clonotype. This chain uses TRBV11-2 with TRBJ2-3, with 8 bases matching TRBD2. CDR3 length equals 15 residues. The germline gives CDR1 SGHAT, CDR2 FQNNGV. V shed 5 bases, J shed 2 bases, and the junction held 6 bases outside the gene matches. The chain's CDR3 is CASSPIAGSTDTQYF. CDR3 in DNA: TGTGCCAGCAGCCCCATAGCGGGGTCCACAGATACGCAGTATTTT.

The chain has TRBV29-1 and TRBJ2-1; D unclear. V was cut by 3 bases and J by 0 bases, with 3 bases left in between. Per germline, CDR1 SQVTM and CDR2 ANQGSEA. The CDR3 sequence is 12 residues long. CDR3 DNA: TGCAGCGTTGAGGGCTCCTACAATGAGCAGTTCTTC. Translated: CSVEGSYNEQFF.

This clonotype was recorded many times. J is TRBJ1-5 and V is TRBV6-5; 9 positions agree with TRBD1. After removal of 8 bases from V and 7 bases from J, the junction contained 12 bases not matched to a gene. The CDR3 length is 15 residues. Germline V gene lookup returns CDR1 MNHEY and CDR2 SVGAGI. CDR3 sequence reads: CASSRTGTGSQPQHF. The CDR3 DNA is TGTGCCAGCTCAAGAACCGGGACAGGGAGCCAGCCCCAGCATTTT.

This clonotype was recorded at least ten times. The V and J genes are TRBV5-6 and TRBJ2-3; D remains unclear. Germline V CDR1 and CDR2: SGHDT, YYEEEE. This CDR3 spans 14 amino acids. V lost 5 bases and J 6 bases, leaving 16 bases between the germline ends. In nucleotides, the CDR3 is TGTGCCAGCAGTTCCTCCCCGACTGGCGATACGCAGTATTTT. Amino acid sequence: CASSSSPTGDTQYF.

This clonotype was recorded a few times. The rearrangement joins TRBV5-1 to TRBJ2-1, with 9 positions matching TRBD2. Trimming at V came to 0 bases and at J to 10 bases, leaving 14 bases not matched to a gene. Looked up from germline, CDR1 is SGHRS and CDR2 is YFSETQ. There are 17 residues in the CDR3. The CDR3: CASSLAVIGGGAGEQFF. For the CDR3, the DNA is TGCGCCAGCAGCTTGGCCGTGATAGGCGGGGGGGCGGGAGAGCAGTTCTTC.

This chain connects TRBV7-6 to TRBJ1-1; the D gene is possibly TRBD1 (5 bases). The V and J ends lost 1 base and 1 base respectively, with 7 bases between them. Germline assignment: CDR1 SGHVS and CDR2 FNYEAQ. CDR3 size: 14 residues. The CDR3 nucleotides are TGTGCCAGCAGCTTAGGGGGCGGGAACACTGAAGCTTTCTTT. This encodes CASSLGGGNTEAFF.

This clonotype has only a few counts. The chain carries TRBV10-3 and TRBJ2-7, with 10 bases matching TRBD2. This CDR3 spans 14 amino acids. CDR1 is ENHRY and CDR2 is SYGVKD in the germline V gene. V shed 6 bases and J 3 bases; nucleotides not matched to a gene: 5. The CDR3 nucleotides are TGTGCCATCAGCCCGGGACTAGCGAGCTACGAGCAGTACTTC. As protein: CAISPGLASYEQYF.

V and J are TRBV11-3 and TRBJ2-7; D is possibly TRBD1 (6 bases). V was trimmed by 5 bases and J by 2 bases, leaving 16 bases between them. The CDR3 length is 15 residues. Germline V gene sequence: CDR1 SGHNT, CDR2 YENEEA. As DNA, the CDR3 is TGTGCCAGCAGCCGATCCGGGACAAGTACCTACGAGCAGTACTTC. Protein sequence: CASSRSGTSTYEQYF.

The V and J genes are TRBV6-4 and TRBJ1-6; D unresolved. The germline CDR1 and CDR2 sequences are MRHNA and SNTAGT. The CDR3 spans 14 residues. Trimming left V 2 bases short and J 10 bases short, with 12 bases between. The CDR3 region has the DNA TGTGCCAGCAGTGACGGTAGGGAGGGATCACCCCTCCACTTT. Amino acids: CASSDGREGSPLHF.

The chain links TRBV5-5 to TRBJ1-2, with no clear D. The germline CDR1 and CDR2 sequences are SGHKS and YYEKEE (reference sequence). V dropped 7 bases and J dropped 0 bases, with 10 bases sitting between them. This CDR3 region has 13 residues. CDR3 coding DNA: TGTGCCAGCGGGAAGGCCACTAACTATGGCTACACCTTC. Translated, it gives CASGKATNYGYTF.

Worth noting for this clonotype: A clone one base away is much larger, so this may be a read error. The chain is built from TRBV6-6 and TRBJ1-6; 7 bases line up with TRBD1. The CDR3 is 14 residues long. The V gene's germline CDR1 is MNHNY and CDR2 SVGAGI (reference sequence). V was clipped by 5 bases and J by 7 bases; unmatched bases: 5. The CDR3 bases are TGTGCCAGCAGTCCCGGGACAGCGAATTCACCCCTCCACTTT. Its protein product is CASSPGTANSPLHF.

In its sample, this clonotype is medium-sized (0.01 to 0.1%). The chain has TRBV10-3 and TRBJ2-1, with 13 nucleotides matching TRBD2. The V segment lost 6 bases and the J segment 6 bases; nucleotides outside the gene matches: 5. The CDR3 spans 15 residues. The V gene's germline CDR1 is ENHRY and CDR2 SYGVKD. This CDR3 reads CAIRATSGGTNEQFF. The CDR3 coding sequence is TGTGCCATCAGGGCGACTAGCGGGGGGACCAATGAGCAGTTCTTC.

This clonotype occurred a few times. V gene TRBV13 combines with J gene TRBJ2-1; D is perhaps TRBD2 (7 bases). Between the trimmed V and J ends, which lost 1 base and 6 bases, there was a span of 19 bases. The V gene's germline CDR1 is PRHDT and CDR2 FYEKMQ (reference sequence). The CDR3 is 17 residues long. CDR3 in amino acids: CASSLAGGPQWANEQFF. The CDR3 DNA reads TGTGCCAGCAGCTTAGCGGGGGGCCCCCAATGGGCCAATGAGCAGTTCTTC. Full variable domain (missing parts from reference TRBV13 and TRBJ2-1): AAGVIQSPRHLIKEKRETATLKCYPIPRHDTVYWYQQGPGQDPQFLISFYEKMQSDKGSIPDRFSAQQFSDYHSELNMSSLELGDSALYFCASSLAGGPQWANEQFFGPGTRLTVL.

This clonotype was seen repeatedly, ten times or more. J is TRBJ1-3 and V is TRBV13; weak D call: TRBD1 (6 bases). This CDR3 spans 15 amino acids. The V end lost 4 bases, the J end lost 1 base, and 11 bases lay between the germline ends. CDR1 and CDR2 (germline): PRHDT, FYEKMQ (reference sequence). CDR3 sequence: CASSSQGWSGNTIYF. The CDR3 bases are TGTGCCAGCAGCTCTCAGGGGTGGTCTGGAAACACCATATATTTT.

In this sample, this clonotype turned up many times. The chain carries TRBV7-9 and TRBJ2-2; D is undetermined. Per germline, CDR1 SEHNR and CDR2 FQNEAQ (reference sequence). The CDR3 runs to 12 residues. The germline V and J ends were trimmed by 5 bases and 8 bases, with 9 bases remaining between them. CDR3 coding DNA: TGTGCCAGCAGCCCGTTTCTAGGGGAGCTGTTTTTT. Its translation is CASSPFLGELFF.

This clonotype was recorded at least ten times. This rearrangement joins TRBV12-3 or TRBV12-4 to TRBJ2-3; TRBD1 aligns across 7 bases. This CDR3 region has 14 residues. Losses at the gene ends were 2 bases for V and 5 bases for J; bases not matched to a gene: 4. The CDR3 spells CASSLHRGGDTQYF. The CDR3 coding sequence is TGTGCCAGCAGTTTACACAGGGGCGGAGATACGCAGTATTTT.

The chain couples TRBV13 to TRBJ2-7; D is unclear. Germline V gene data show CDR1 as PRHDT and CDR2 as FYEKMQ (reference sequence). V dropped 5 bases and J dropped 0 bases, with 11 bases sitting between them. CDR3 length: 14 amino acids. The CDR3 reads CASSQKPSSYEQYF. CDR3 in DNA: TGTGCCAGCAGCCAAAAACCGAGCTCCTACGAGCAGTACTTC.

In its sample, this clonotype was seen a few times. This chain joins TRBV18 and TRBJ2-1; weak D call: TRBD1 (6 bases). The V gene's germline CDR1 is KGHSH and CDR2 LQKENI. There are 13 residues in the CDR3. Trimming took 5 bases from V and 5 from J, leaving 10 bases between them. As DNA, the CDR3 is TGTGCCAGCTCATCGGCAGGGGACAATGAGCAGTTCTTC. This gives the protein CASSSAGDNEQFF.